Described below is a single T cell receptor (beta chain) sequence and its context. Its antigen remains undetermined. No much larger clone is present one base from it, and per-base qualities are unavailable. These data originate in a study of blood T cell repertoires in COVID-19 (dated by TCRdb to 2018 to 2021). Background on the whole study: Samples covering the acute and convalescent phases of COVID-19 were provided by collaborators in the United States, Italy and Spain. The sample metadata nearly always contained a de-identified subject ID, COVID-19 status, age in years and sex. The repertoires were released in a freely available public database intended as a resource for research on the immune response to SARS-CoV-2. The prospective study material was composed of cDNA or gDNA derived from T cells, B-cell-depleted T cells, or PBMCs. Samples came from the ongoing ImmuneRACE study (first 160 participants) plus 1,254 subjects from 6 global collaborators. HLA class I and class II types, where available, came from metadata supplied by the sample provider rather than from assay-based typing. Deeply sampled blood TCRbeta repertoires from subjects exposed to, actively infected with, or recovered from COVID-19 were included in the dataset. Overall study outcomes, separate from this receptor: Clinical and demographic metadata were provided uncurated, with the amount varying by source and participant.

Measured from the cysteine to the phenylalanine, the CDR3 is 14 residues long. The DNA shown is the 42-base CDR3, in frame from base 1. CDR1 KGHSH and CDR2 LQKENI were looked up in the germline V gene. The junction shows trimming of 6 bases on V and 2 bases on J, and the gene matches do not reach 6 bases of it. TCRbeta CDR3 regions were amplified from genomic DNA using the immunoSEQ Assay, a bias-controlled multiplex PCR. Per the authors' processing: The number of nucleated cells in each sample was estimated by amplification of reference gene primers within the assay. Sequence reads were collapsed and filtered to measure the absolute abundance of every unique TCRbeta CDR3 rearrangement. For each sample, productive Simpson clonality was calculated by taking the square root of Simpson's diversity index across productive rearrangements. Entries here come from immuneACCESS through TCRdb and include only in-frame sequences with V and J called. Some clones fail to appear in such tables; in the studies checked, an unresolved V gene covers under half of the shortfall, and the cause of the remainder is unknown. Clone size and V and J calls were adopted from that table, with D and trimming inferred from the DNA. This sample has approximately 200,000 clones in its table, and around 85% of those were observed once. The biggest ten clones account for roughly 1.3% of the sample.

Participants in the prospective study were aged about 18 to 95 years, lived in 20 to 30 United States geographic areas, and enrolled through a virtual design. In the prospective study, participants were assigned to cohorts based on the clinical history participants reported in a screening survey and a study questionnaire. In the prospective study, mobile phlebotomists collected whole blood, serum and a nasopharyngeal or oropharyngeal swab from each participant. Prospective study participants could optionally give additional blood draws and questionnaires over a roughly two-month period. Before DNA extraction, blood samples from the prospective study were shipped at room temperature or frozen.

The receptor was derived from a woman aged 40 to 49 with acute COVID-19. Recombination linked TRBV18 to TRBJ2-7, and TRBD1 aligns with 8 junction nucleotides. The sample was PBMCs or T cells enriched from blood (not recorded which). This receptor has the CDR3 CASSVGTGPYEQYF. The sequenced DNA: TGTGCCAGCTCGGTCGGGACAGGCCCCTACGAGCAGTACTTC.